Listed here is a single T cell receptor (beta chain). Time point noted: peripheral blood 6 weeks after treatment start. Using immunoSEQ multiplex PCR, the repertoire was profiled, and TCRdb retains in-frame clones only, with some absent. The table shows some 51,000 clones, with about 88% occurring only once. These data are taken from a study of PD-L1 blockade in urothelial cancer. Germline V CDR1 and CDR2: DFQATT, SNEGSKA (reference sequence). The CDR3 is made up of 11 amino acids. The V end was cut by 6 bases, the J end by 4 bases, with 9 bases between. The genes are TRBV20-1 and TRBJ1-2; D uncertain. The TCR sequence derives from a man aged 60 to 75 with urothelial cancer. The input for sequencing was PBMCs, taken around atezolizumab (anti-PD-L1) treatment. DNA for the CDR3: TGCAGTGCCCCGGCGGGCTATGGCTACACCTTC. Amino acids: CSAPAGYGYTF.